The 15 T cell receptor beta chains in this list originate from one sample, sequenced in a study of blood T cells in healthy people across ages. It was with a sample-barcoded 5' primer and a J-beta primer mix that a second PCR of about 6 to 11 cycles was run. MiXCR, run by TCRdb on the 5' RACE reads, gives a single entry per CDR3 protein. The sample consists of about 780,000 distinct CDR3 sequences, about 46% of them appearing once. Sequencing was done on a sample of blood. The origin of the receptors is a man older than 75 in good health.

This clonotype was picked up many times. In DNA, the CDR3 is TGCAGTGCGCCCGGGACAGCCTACAATGAGCAGTTCTTC. This sequence encodes CSAPGTAYNEQFF. This chain links TRBV20-1 with TRBJ2-1, with 7 nucleotides matching TRBD1. The CDR3 has 13 residues. The V gene end was trimmed by 6 bases and the J gene end by 2 bases; junction bases not matched to a gene: 4. The germline V gene encodes CDR1 DFQATT and CDR2 SNEGSKA (reference sequence).

This clonotype was observed a handful of times. The V call is TRBV7-2, the J call TRBJ2-1, with 11 bases fitting TRBD2. The junction had 12 bases not matched to a gene; V was cut back by 5 bases and J by 0 bases. CDR1 and CDR2 (germline): SGHTA, FQGNSA. This CDR3 is 19 amino acids long. This CDR3 reads CASSPEGLAETNSYNEQFF. CDR3 coding DNA: TGTGCCAGCAGCCCGGAGGGACTAGCGGAAACAAACTCCTACAATGAGCAGTTCTTC.

The CDR3, as DNA: TGTGCCAGCAGTTACTGGAAGGAACTAGAGACCCAGTTCTTC. It specifies CASSYWKELETQFF. The chain joins TRBV6-5 to TRBJ2-5, with D possibly being TRBD2 (5 bases). The DNA end favors TRBJ2-1, so the J call may be wrong. The CDR3 runs 14 residues. Germline V lookup: CDR1 MNHEY, CDR2 SVGAGI.

V gene TRBV7-2 combines with J gene TRBJ2-7; D is undetermined. Trimming took off 5 bases at V and 1 base at J, with 9 bases between the two ends. The CDR3 consists of 13 residues. Germline CDR1 and CDR2: SGHTA and FQGNSA. CDR3 bases: TGTGCCAGCAGCCCCTTCAAGTCCTACGAGCAGTACTTC. Its translation is CASSPFKSYEQYF.

This clonotype was observed at least ten times. V is TRBV29-1 and J is TRBJ2-7; the match to TRBD2 covers 7 bases. The CDR3 totals 13 residues. V was pared by 4 bases and J by 2 bases, with 5 bases of the junction left unmatched. The germline CDR1 and CDR2 sequences are SQVTM and ANQGSEA. DNA for the CDR3: TGCAGCGTTGTCTTTGGACTAGCCTACGAGCAGTACTTC. Translation gives CSVVFGLAYEQYF.

This rearrangement joins TRBV11-2 to TRBJ2-5; 12 bases align to TRBD2. The J segment lost 11 bases and the V segment lost 4 bases, leaving 17 bases of the junction unmatched. The germline V gene encodes CDR1 SGHAT and CDR2 FQNNGV. The CDR3 consists of 17 residues. Written as DNA, the CDR3 is TGTGCCAGCAGCTCTGGGACCTCTAGCGGGAGGGCCTATGAGCAGTACTTC. Its translation is CASSSGTSSGRAYEQYF. Full variable domain (rest looked up from reference TRBV11-2 and TRBJ2-5): EAGVAQSPRYKIIEKRQSVAFWCNPISGHATLYWYQQILGQGPKLLIQFQNNGVVDDSQLPKDRFSAERLKGVDSTLKIQPAKLEDSAVYLCASSSGTSSGRAYEQYFGPGTRLLVL.

This chain uses TRBV6-5 with TRBJ2-1; D not certain. The germline CDR1 and CDR2 sequences are MNHEY and SVGAGI. There are 13 residues in the CDR3. V dropped 6 bases and J dropped 0 bases, with 6 bases sitting between them. CDR3 sequence reads: CASRGNSYNEQFF. The CDR3 DNA is TGTGCCAGCAGGGGGAACTCCTACAATGAGCAGTTCTTC.

The chain employs TRBV14 and TRBJ1-2, with a weak D call TRBD1 (6 bases). Germline CDR1 SGHDN, CDR2 FVKESK. V dropped 3 bases and J dropped 3 bases, with 17 bases sitting between them. This CDR3 spans 16 amino acids. In DNA form, the CDR3 reads TGTGCCAGCAGCCAGAGTTTCAGGGGAAGAGACTATGGCTACACCTTC. Amino acids: CASSQSFRGRDYGYTF.

The CDR3 region is CASSQVGLTDSYEQYF. CDR3 nucleotide sequence: TGTGCCAGCAGCCAGGTGGGGCTAACGGATTCCTACGAGCAGTACTTC. The chain recombines TRBV14 with TRBJ2-5; TRBD1 might be the D (5 bases). Gene TRBJ2-7 matches the end of the DNA better, so the J call may be wrong. Germline CDR1 reads SGHDN; CDR2 reads FVKESK. The CDR3 is 16 residues long.

Note on this clonotype: At one boundary the junction diverges from the germline segment, which might be a read error. This chain connects TRBV12-3 or TRBV12-4 to TRBJ2-4; TRBD2 is a possible D gene (7 bases). The length of the CDR3 is 17 residues. The CDR3 reads CASSLTGGDLAKNIQNF. CDR3 DNA sequence: TGTGCCAGCAGTTTAACGGGGGGCGACCTAGCCAAAAACATTCAGAACTTC.

V is TRBV5-1 and J is TRBJ2-3; D not resolved. Per germline, CDR1 SGHRS and CDR2 YFSETQ. This CDR3 spans 14 amino acids. V was pared by 4 bases and J by 1 base, with 10 bases between. The CDR3 DNA reads as TGCGCCAGCAGCGTGGGATTTGGCACAGATACGCAGTATTTT. Its translation is CASSVGFGTDTQYF.

The rearrangement joins TRBV5-1 to TRBJ2-5, with a tentative D call TRBD2 (6 bases). CDR1 and CDR2 from the germline V gene are SGHRS and YFSETQ. The CDR3 sequence is 14 residues long. With 4 bases removed from V and 5 bases from J, the gap between germline ends came to 15 bases. The CDR3 region has the DNA TGCGCCAGCAGCCCTGGACTACATCCGGAGACCCAGTACTTC. Amino acid sequence: CASSPGLHPETQYF.

The chain recombines TRBV11-1 with TRBJ2-1; D is tentatively TRBD1 or TRBD2 (5 bases each). Near its end, the DNA agrees better with TRBJ2-7, so the J call may be wrong. In germline, CDR1 is SGHAT, CDR2 FQDESV (reference sequence). CDR3 length: 15 residues. This CDR3 reads CASSLVGELYNEQYF. In nucleotides, the CDR3 is TGTGCCAGCAGCTTAGTGGGGGAGCTATACAATGAGCAGTACTTC.

This clonotype showed up just a few times. This chain joins TRBV12-3 or TRBV12-4 and TRBJ2-5; tentative D call: TRBD2 (5 bases). The CDR3 totals 14 residues. V lost 5 bases to trimming and J lost 3 bases, with 13 bases between them. CDR3 sequence reads: CASSPTGEKETQYF. The CDR3 bases are TGTGCCAGCAGTCCAACCGGGGAGAAAGAGACCCAGTACTTC.

The chain links TRBV28 to TRBJ2-7; 8 nucleotides match TRBD2. The germline gives CDR1 MDHEN, CDR2 SYDVKM. V shed 2 bases, J shed 0 bases, and the junction held 3 bases outside the gene matches. The CDR3 extends over 15 amino acids. The CDR3 loop is CASSLAGGISYEQYF. The DNA for the CDR3 is TGTGCCAGCAGTTTAGCGGGGGGCATCTCCTACGAGCAGTACTTC.